The rows below give T cell receptor beta chains drawn from one sample of a study of T-cell memory formation after mild COVID-19. TCRdb re-called the 5' RACE reads through MiXCR, storing one row per CDR3 protein. The sample lists 100,000 to 150,000 distinct CDR3 sequences, roughly 6.2% occurring once. What was sequenced was PBMCs or a T cell subset sorted from them (not recorded which). These receptors were collected from an adult woman who had mild COVID-19 (a few samples of this study predate the infection). Cell type and time point are not known. Each CDR3 is given with its conserved first and last residue. D genes are given only for firm matches. Clone size appears in some rows only: once, few, many, or a class for an expanded clone.

>TRBV3-1|TRBJ2-1|few|TRBD2
TGTGCCAGTAGACTAGCTTCCTACAATGAGCAGTTCTTC
CASRLASYNEQFF
>TRBV10-1|TRBJ2-7|few|TRBD1
TGCGCCAGCAGTGAGTCTAGGACAGGGAAAAGCTCCTACGAGCAGTACTTC
CASSESRTGKSSYEQYF
>TRBV7-9|TRBJ2-5|few|TRBD1
TGTGCCAGCAGCTTATTAGGGACAGTGGAAGAGACCCAGTACTTC
CASSLLGTVEETQYF
>TRBV5-1|TRBJ2-7|many|TRBD1
TGCGCCAGCAGCTTCATGGACAGGCCCAGCTCCTACGAGCAGTACTTC
CASSFMDRPSSYEQYF
>TRBV11-3|TRBJ2-1|few|TRBD2
TGTGCCAGCAGCTTAGGCGGGACTAGATCAGGCAATGAGCAGTTCTTC
CASSLGGTRSGNEQFF
>TRBV10-3|TRBJ2-1|many|TRBD2
TGTGCCATCAGTCAACAAGCGGGGGGCTTCTCCTACAATGAGCAGTTCTTC
CAISQQAGGFSYNEQFF
>TRBV12-3/TRBV12-4|TRBJ2-3|few|NA
TGTGCCAGCAGAATGGGACACAGCACAGATACGCAGTATTTT
CASRMGHSTDTQYF
>TRBV7-8|TRBJ2-2|few|TRBD2
TGTGCCAGCAGCCCGGGTAGCGGGGGGTCTCGAGGCACCGGGGAGCTGTTTTTT
CASSPGSGGSRGTGELFF
>TRBV14|TRBJ2-3|NA|NA
TGTGCCAGCAGCAATTCCGCAGATACGCAGTATTTT
CASSNSADTQYF
>TRBV5-1|TRBJ1-2|few|NA
TGCGCCAGCAGCTTGGCCTCGGGGGACCTCTATGGCTACACCTTC
CASSLASGDLYGYTF
>TRBV12-3/TRBV12-4|TRBJ2-1|few|TRBD1
TGTGCCAGCAGGACAGGGAGCTCCTACAATGAGCAGTTCTTC
CASRTGSSYNEQFF
>TRBV18|TRBJ2-1|many|NA
TGTGCCAGCTCACCAGTCCCGGGAGCGGACAATGAGCAGTTCTTC
CASSPVPGADNEQFF
>TRBV6-5|TRBJ2-7|NA|TRBD2
TGTGCCAGCAGTGAGGTTGTCGGGAGGGCCTCCGAGCAGTACTTC
CASSEVVGRASEQYF
>TRBV10-3|TRBJ1-2|few|TRBD1
TGTGCCAACGGACAGGGTGCTAACTATGGCTACACCTTC
CANGQGANYGYTF
>TRBV12-3/TRBV12-4|TRBJ2-3|many|TRBD1
TGTGCCAGCAGTTCGGGGACAGTACGGACCACAGATACGCAGTATTTT
CASSSGTVRTTDTQYF
>TRBV12-3/TRBV12-4|TRBJ1-5|many|NA
TGTGCCAGCAGTTTAACCGACTTTCAGCCCCAGCATTTT
CASSLTDFQPQHF
>TRBV29-1|TRBJ2-5|many|NA
TGCAGCGGGGCGCACAGGAGAGGCCAAGAGACCCAGTACTTC
CSGAHRRGQETQYF
>TRBV5-5|TRBJ2-7|few|TRBD1
TGTGCCAGCAGCTTGGCCGCGACAGGGGGTGGCGAGCAGTACTTC
CASSLAATGGGEQYF
>TRBV5-1|TRBJ2-2|NA|NA
TGCGCCACCAGCTTACGATTGGACATGCGAGGCGGGGAGCTGTTTTTT
CATSLRLDMRGGELFF
>TRBV20-1|TRBJ2-2|NA|NA
TGCAGTGCTCAAGACTGGGGGGTTACCGGGGAGCTGTTTTTT
CSAQDWGVTGELFF
>TRBV5-1|TRBJ2-3|few|NA
TGCGCCAGCAGCTTGTTTTCAGTACTAACAGATACGCAGTATTTT
CASSLFSVLTDTQYF
>TRBV5-1|TRBJ1-2|many|NA
TGCGCCAGCAGCTTGGCTTCTCATTATGGCTACACCTTC
CASSLASHYGYTF
>TRBV12-3/TRBV12-4|TRBJ1-6|NA|TRBD1
TGTGCCAGCAGCCGGGGACAGGGGGCGGGTAATTCACCCCTCCACTTT
CASSRGQGAGNSPLHF
>TRBV7-8|TRBJ2-7|few|NA
TGTGCCAGCAGCTTAGGTCAGGCGGACACCTACGAGCAGTACTTC
CASSLGQADTYEQYF
>TRBV14|TRBJ2-3|NA|NA
TGTGCCAGCAGCCCCCATCTCCTACGGAAGCTAGGGGATACGCAGTATTTT
CASSPHLLRKLGDTQYF
>TRBV20-1|TRBJ2-5|NA|TRBD2
TGCAGCGGAGGACTAGCGGGAGGATTGGAGACCCAGTACTTC
CSGGLAGGLETQYF
>TRBV7-9|TRBJ2-3|NA|NA
TGTGCCAGGTCATCACATACGCAGTATTTT
CARSSHTQYF
>TRBV29-1|TRBJ2-3|NA|NA
TGCAGCGTAACAGGCGCCAGCACAGATACGCAGTATTTT
CSVTGASTDTQYF
>TRBV13|TRBJ2-3|few|TRBD2
TGTGCCAGCAGCTTAGGCCGGCGGGAGGCCAGCAGGGGTACGCAGTATTTT
CASSLGRREASRGTQYF
>TRBV10-3|TRBJ2-1|many|NA
TGTGCCATCAGTGAGTCGACGAATGAGCAGTTCTTC
CAISESTNEQFF
>TRBV5-1|TRBJ2-1|few|TRBD2
TGCGCCAGCAGCTCGATAGCGGGAGGGGATAATGAGCAGTTCTTC
CASSSIAGGDNEQFF
>TRBV5-1|TRBJ1-1|NA|TRBD1
TGCGCCAGCAGCTTGGCGACAGGGGGAGGCCCAGGAAAAGCTTTCTTT
CASSLATGGGPGKAFF
>TRBV5-4|TRBJ2-1|many|TRBD1
TGTGCCAGCAGCTTAGACAGGGTGGATGAGCAGTTCTTC
CASSLDRVDEQFF
>TRBV12-3/TRBV12-4|TRBJ2-5|many|NA
TGTGCCAGCAGTTTAGGTCAGGGACGGGAGACCCAGTACTTC
CASSLGQGRETQYF
>TRBV27|TRBJ1-4|NA|NA
TGTGCCAGCAGTAAACAGGTCGCTAATGAAAAACTGTTTTTT
CASSKQVANEKLFF
>TRBV3-1|TRBJ2-2|few|TRBD2
TGTGCCAGCAGCCAAGATCGTGACGGGACTATCAACACCGGGGAGCTGTTTTTT
CASSQDRDGTINTGELFF
>TRBV20-1|TRBJ2-3|NA|TRBD1
TGCAGTGCCCCGACAGGGGGCGCAGATACGCAGTATTTT
CSAPTGGADTQYF
>TRBV12-3/TRBV12-4|TRBJ1-2|NA|NA
TGTGCCAGCAGTTTAATCGTAGGGGCCGCTGGAGGTGGCTACACCTTC
CASSLIVGAAGGGYTF
>TRBV11-2|TRBJ2-5|few|TRBD2
TGTGCCAGCAGCTTAGATCCTAGCGGTGATCAAGAGACCCAGTACTTC
CASSLDPSGDQETQYF
>TRBV18|TRBJ2-7|many|TRBD1
TGTGCCAGCTCACCGCAGGGGACAGGGACCTACGAGCAGTACTTC
CASSPQGTGTYEQYF
>TRBV20-1|TRBJ1-5|many|NA
TGCAGTGCTAAGCGGCCCGGTAGCAATCAGCCCCAGCATTTT
CSAKRPGSNQPQHF